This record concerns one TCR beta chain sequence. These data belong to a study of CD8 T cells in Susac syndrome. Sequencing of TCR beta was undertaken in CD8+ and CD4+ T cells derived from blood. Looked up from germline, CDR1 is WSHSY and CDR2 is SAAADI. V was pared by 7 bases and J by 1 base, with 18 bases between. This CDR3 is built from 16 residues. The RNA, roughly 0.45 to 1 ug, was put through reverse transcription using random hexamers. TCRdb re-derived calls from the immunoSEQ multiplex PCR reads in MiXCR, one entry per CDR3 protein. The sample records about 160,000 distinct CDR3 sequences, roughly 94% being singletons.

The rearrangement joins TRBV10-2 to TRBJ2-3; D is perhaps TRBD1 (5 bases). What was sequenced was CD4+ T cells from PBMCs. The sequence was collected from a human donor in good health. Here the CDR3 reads CASTTPPTGGTDTQYF. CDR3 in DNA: TGCGCCAGCACGACTCCCCCCACAGGAGGCACAGATACGCAGTATTTT.